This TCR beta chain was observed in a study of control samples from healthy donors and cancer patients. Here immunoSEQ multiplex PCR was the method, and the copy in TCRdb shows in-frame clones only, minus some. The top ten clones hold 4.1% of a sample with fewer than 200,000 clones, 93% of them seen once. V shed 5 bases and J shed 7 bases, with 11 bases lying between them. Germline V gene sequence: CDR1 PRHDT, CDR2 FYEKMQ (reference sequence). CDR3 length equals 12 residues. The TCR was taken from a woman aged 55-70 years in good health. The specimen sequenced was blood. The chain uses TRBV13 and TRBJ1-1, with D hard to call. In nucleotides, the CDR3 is TGTGCCAGCAGCCCGCGACTGGATGAAGCTTTCTTT. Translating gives CASSPRLDEAFF.